The entry below gives a single TCR beta chain sequence along with its context. TCRdb ran MiXCR on the RACE reads and lists one entry per CDR3 protein. The sample yields around 100,000 distinct CDR3 sequences, roughly 9.6% seen once. V trimming: 0 bases; J trimming: 6 bases; junction bases outside the gene matches: 4. Germline V CDR1 and CDR2: SGHRS, YFSETQ. The CDR3 length is 14 residues. The sample comes from a study of human T cells and chemical hapten exposure. Noted time point: patch test 1, 2 weeks after DPC sensitization. Treatment in this sample: therapeutic diphenylcyclopropenone sensitization with weekly scalp DPC.

Sequences were derived from whole blood, sampled in connection with sensitization to the hapten diphenylcyclopropenone (DPC). The rearrangement links TRBV5-1 to TRBJ2-3, with TRBD2 matching over 7 bases. This TCR was sampled from a middle-aged woman with alopecia areata. Some clones in this sample may be carry-over from other donors' samples. This CDR3 is CASSLGGSRDTQYF. The DNA of the CDR3 is TGCGCCAGCAGCTTGGGCGGGAGCCGGGATACGCAGTATTTT.